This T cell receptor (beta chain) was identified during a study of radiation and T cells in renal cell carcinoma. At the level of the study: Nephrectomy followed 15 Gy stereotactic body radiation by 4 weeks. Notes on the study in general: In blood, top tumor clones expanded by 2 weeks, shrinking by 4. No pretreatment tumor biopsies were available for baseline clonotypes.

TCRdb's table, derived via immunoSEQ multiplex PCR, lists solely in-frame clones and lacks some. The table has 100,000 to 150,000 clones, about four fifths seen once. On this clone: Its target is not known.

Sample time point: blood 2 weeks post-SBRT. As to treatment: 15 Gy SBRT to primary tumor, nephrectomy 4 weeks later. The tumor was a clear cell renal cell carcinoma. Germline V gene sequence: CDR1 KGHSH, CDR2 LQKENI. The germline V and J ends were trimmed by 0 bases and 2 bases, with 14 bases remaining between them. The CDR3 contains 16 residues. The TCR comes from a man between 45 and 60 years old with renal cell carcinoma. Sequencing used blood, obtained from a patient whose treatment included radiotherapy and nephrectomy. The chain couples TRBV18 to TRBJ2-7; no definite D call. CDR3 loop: CASSPPKSSTAYEQYF. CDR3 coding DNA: TGTGCCAGCTCACCACCAAAAAGCAGTACCGCCTACGAGCAGTACTTC.